This record concerns one T cell receptor beta chain sequence. Its antigen remains unidentified. The input lacks base qualities; no much larger clone sits a single base away. This record comes from a study of cytomegalovirus exposure and HLA in healthy donors (dated by TCRdb to the late 2010s). For context, the study as a whole: According to a later analysis, one platform produced both the roughly 110 validation repertoires and the 670 or so repertoires of the first cohort. The aim of the study was to test whether cataloging public T cell receptors could identify signatures of past pathogen exposure. Along with the roughly 670-subject first cohort, a separate validation cohort of around 120 different subjects was used. To predict cytomegalovirus infection status, the study brought together high-throughput TCR immunosequencing, statistical association of individual TCRs with disease status, and machine learning.

Donors formed part of the validation cohort, which comprised 120 subjects and was distinct from the first cohort of fewer than 750 subjects. The library came from the immunoSEQ multiplex PCR assay. Under the source paper's analysis protocol: A statistical classification framework was built to diagnose cytomegalovirus status from the catalog of TCR beta chain sequences. TCRdb retrieved this table from immuneACCESS and kept in-frame rearrangements only. Not all clones are present; in checked studies, unresolved V genes account for under half, and no reason is known for the remainder. Clone size and V and J calls were adopted from that table, with D and trimming inferred from the DNA. A total of 59,000 or so clones appear in this sample, approximately 92% of them only once. The ten largest account for around 14% of the sample. CDR1 and CDR2 are drawn from the germline V gene: MNHNS, SASEGT. The CDR3 has 14 amino acids, counting the end cysteine and phenylalanine. Just CDR3 DNA is preserved here, 42 bases in frame from base 1. Trimming leaves V shorter by 8 bases and J shorter by 3 bases, with the junction holding 6 bases beyond the gene matches.

The paper as a whole reports these results and caveats: Across donors, most TCR sequences were observed very rarely, whereas some public TCRs were present in many individuals. According to the authors, the approach could potentially be generalized to other disease states and immunological phenotypes. A few of the identified cytomegalovirus-associated TCR beta chains were confirmed in vitro to be specific for cytomegalovirus antigens. In the study, approximately 150 TCR beta chains were listed as associated with cytomegalovirus. In a later analysis, TCRs clustered in the first cohort were found to also tend to co-occur in the roughly 110 validation repertoires, with around 94% of cluster scores above 0. In both the original and validation cohorts, the classifier was reported to diagnose cytomegalovirus status with high specificity and sensitivity. The validation cohort had no HLA typing available for a later analysis, so co-occurrence within that cohort was assessed over all 120 or so repertoires.

The sample consisted of PBMCs. The receptor comes from a woman aged 18-29 years in good health and CMV-seronegative. The rearrangement combines TRBV6-1 with TRBJ2-7; the junction holds 11 bases that match TRBD1. CDR3 loop: CASSGQGAYYEQYF. Read as DNA, the sequence is TGTGCCAGCTCCGGACAGGGGGCGTACTACGAGCAGTACTTC.